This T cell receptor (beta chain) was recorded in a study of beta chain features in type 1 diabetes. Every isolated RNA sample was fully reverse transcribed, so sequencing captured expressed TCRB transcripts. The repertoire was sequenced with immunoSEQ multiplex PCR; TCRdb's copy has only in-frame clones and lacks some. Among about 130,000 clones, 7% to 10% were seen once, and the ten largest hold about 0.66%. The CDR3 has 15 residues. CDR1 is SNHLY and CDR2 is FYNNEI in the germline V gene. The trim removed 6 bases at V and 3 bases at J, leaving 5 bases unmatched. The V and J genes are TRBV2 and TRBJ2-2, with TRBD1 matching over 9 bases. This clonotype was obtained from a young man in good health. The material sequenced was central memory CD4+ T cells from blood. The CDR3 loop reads CASSGQGRDTGELFF. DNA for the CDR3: TGTGCCAGCAGCGGACAGGGGCGGGACACCGGGGAGCTGTTTTTT.